This entry lists 3 T cell receptor beta chains sequenced from one sample in a study of cytomegalovirus exposure and HLA in healthy donors. Sequencing used immunoSEQ multiplex PCR; TCRdb keeps in-frame clones, though not all of them. The sample contains around 130,000 clones, approximately 87% of which appear only once. Source material: PBMCs. The receptors were gathered from a woman in her thirties in good health and CMV-seronegative.

The chain has TRBV10-1 and TRBJ2-1; D call uncertain. Germline loops: CDR1 WNHNN, CDR2 SYGVQD (reference sequence). The CDR3 sequence is 10 residues long. The V gene lost 6 bases and the J gene lost 15 bases, with 12 bases spanning the gap. CDR3 DNA sequence: TGCGCCAGCAGCGTCGGGTATCGGTTCTTC. This encodes CASSVGYRFF.

CDR3 loop: CASGLDRLGAEAFF. CDR3 nucleotides: TGTGCTAGTGGTTTGGACAGGTTGGGCGCTGAAGCTTTCTTT. This chain uses TRBV12-5 with TRBJ1-1, with a weak D call TRBD1 (5 bases). V gave up 1 base and J gave up 6 bases, with 12 bases separating them. CDR3 length: 14 residues. The germline V gene has CDR1 LGHNT and CDR2 FRNRAP.

The chain combines TRBV2 with TRBJ1-3; weak D call: TRBD1 (6 bases). CDR1 is SNHLY and CDR2 is FYNNEI in the germline V gene. The CDR3 sequence is 16 residues long. V was trimmed by 6 bases and J by 1 base, leaving 16 bases between them. The CDR3 region has the DNA TGTGCCAGCAGCTTAGGGACACCTTCTTCTGGAAACACCATATATTTT. This sequence encodes CASSLGTPSSGNTIYF.